This T cell receptor beta chain was observed in a study of T cell responses to AZD1222 COVID-19 vaccine. The CDR3 runs to 12 residues. Per the germline V gene, CDR1 is MNHEY and CDR2 is SVGAGI. Trimming removed 6 bases from V and 7 bases from J, with 11 bases in between. Assay used: immunoSEQ multiplex PCR; TCRdb lists only in-frame clones, some missing. This sample carries under 200,000 clones, approximately 90% of them seen once, and the ten largest clones take about 1.6%. This specimen consisted of peripheral blood, obtained on day 0 of AZD1222 vaccination. V usage is TRBV6-5 and J usage is TRBJ2-3; D gene ambiguous. The clonotype originates from an adult in good health. The CDR3 region is CASSSDMNTQYF. DNA for the CDR3: TGTGCCAGCAGCTCCGACATGAATACGCAGTATTTT.